This T cell receptor beta chain was found in a study of chemoradiotherapy in HPV16-positive cancers. The CDR3 totals 14 residues. Germline CDR1 is SEHNR and CDR2 is FQNEAQ (reference sequence). The V end lost 1 base, the J end lost 5 bases, and 8 bases lay between the germline ends. The data were produced by immunoSEQ multiplex PCR, yet TCRdb's version contains in-frame clones alone and is incomplete. The sample comprises 45,000 to 60,000 clones, around nine tenths of which are singletons, and roughly 3.4% rests with the top ten. This rearrangement joins TRBV7-9 to TRBJ2-2; no clear D. This material consisted of blood, taken from a patient who underwent chemoradiotherapy. This clonotype originated in a human donor with HPV-associated anogenital cancer. CDR3 coding DNA: TGTGCCAGCAGCTTAGATGGTAGAACCGGGGAGCTGTTTTTT. This encodes CASSLDGRTGELFF.